The 28 T cell receptor beta chains presented below share a single source sample, sequenced in a study of T cell responses to AZD1222 COVID-19 vaccine. Assay used: immunoSEQ multiplex PCR; TCRdb lists only in-frame clones, some missing. Among some 96,000 clones listed, roughly 90% were seen once. The sequences come from peripheral blood, collected on day 0 of AZD1222 vaccination. These receptors were collected from an adult in good health.

The CDR3: CATSEAGTGAQWEQFF. CDR3 coding DNA: TGTGCCACCAGTGAGGCCGGGACAGGGGCACAATGGGAGCAGTTCTTC. The chain links TRBV24-1 to TRBJ2-1, with 10 bases fitting TRBD1. Trimming at V came to 4 bases and at J to 10 bases, leaving 12 bases not matched to a gene. The CDR3 consists of 16 residues. From germline, CDR1 is KGHDR and CDR2 SFDVKD.

This clone was found once. V gene TRBV6-2 or TRBV6-3 combines with J gene TRBJ1-4; D ambiguous. The germline CDR1 and CDR2 sequences are MNHEY and SVGEGT. V was pared by 3 bases and J by 0 bases, with 8 bases between. The CDR3 totals 15 residues. The CDR3 loop reads CASSYDGPTNEKLFF. CDR3 bases: TGTGCCAGCAGTTATGATGGCCCAACTAATGAAAAACTGTTTTTT.

This clone was counted a single time. This rearrangement joins TRBV11-3 to TRBJ1-3; D is unresolved. V gave up 2 bases and J gave up 3 bases, with 2 bases separating them. Germline lookup yields CDR1 SGHNT and CDR2 YENEEA. The CDR3 is 12 residues long. The CDR3 DNA follows: TGTGCCAGCAGCTTAAATGGAAACACCATATATTTT. Protein sequence: CASSLNGNTIYF.

V gene TRBV3-1 (or the pseudogene TRBV3-2) combines with J gene TRBJ1-6; D is undetermined. V was clipped by 8 bases and J by 4 bases, with 9 bases between them. Per the germline V gene, CDR1 is LGHDT and CDR2 is YNNKEL (reference sequence). The CDR3 is 13 residues long. The CDR3 protein is CASHASYNSPLHF. The CDR3 coding sequence is TGTGCCAGCCACGCCAGTTATAATTCACCCCTCCACTTT.

The rearrangement links TRBV7-9 to TRBJ1-6, with unresolved D. This CDR3 is built from 12 residues. V was cut by 5 bases and J by 5 bases, with 4 bases left in between. Germline V gives CDR1 SEHNR, CDR2 FQNEAQ (reference sequence). CDR3 in amino acids: CASSQDNSPLHF. The CDR3 region has the DNA TGTGCCAGCAGCCAAGATAATTCACCCCTCCACTTT.

This clone appeared a few times. The chain uses TRBV28 and TRBJ1-2, with 9 bases that match TRBD1. This CDR3 has 15 amino acids. Trimming cost V 6 bases and J 4 bases; bases outside gene matches: 9. Germline V lookup: CDR1 MDHEN, CDR2 SYDVKM. The DNA of the CDR3 is TGTGCCAGCAGGGGCTGGGGACAGGGTGGCTATGGCTACACCTTC. Its translation is CASRGWGQGGYGYTF.

The V and J genes are TRBV13 and TRBJ1-1; D is ambiguous. The V end was cut by 3 bases, the J end by 1 base, with 9 bases between. The CDR3 is 14 amino acids. Germline V lookup: CDR1 PRHDT, CDR2 FYEKMQ (reference sequence). The CDR3, as DNA: TGTGCCAGCAGCTTGGAAGGGTGGAACACTGAAGCTTTCTTT. Translating gives CASSLEGWNTEAFF.

The V and J genes are TRBV7-8 and TRBJ1-1; no firm D call. The CDR3 spans 11 residues. Deletions cut 7 bases from V and 2 bases from J, with 5 bases between. Per the germline V gene, CDR1 is SGHVS and CDR2 is FQNEAQ. CDR3 amino acids: CASTSNTEAFF. The DNA for the CDR3 is TGTGCCAGCACCTCAAACACTGAAGCTTTCTTT.

This chain links TRBV9 with TRBJ2-3; 9 nucleotides align to TRBD2. There are 16 residues in the CDR3. Germline CDR1 SGDLS, CDR2 YYNGEE. J was trimmed by 6 bases and V by 4 bases; bases with no gene match: 12. The CDR3 region is CASSPRVSGSEDTQYF. The CDR3 DNA reads as TGTGCCAGCAGCCCGAGGGTTAGCGGGAGCGAGGATACGCAGTATTTT.

The chain uses TRBV28 and TRBJ1-2, with 10 bases that match TRBD1. V was pared by 7 bases and J by 8 bases, with 22 bases of the junction left unmatched. The V gene's germline CDR1 is MDHEN and CDR2 SYDVKM. There are 18 residues in the CDR3. CDR3 protein: CASTIPGQGLGVSRGYTF. CDR3 sequence (DNA): TGTGCCAGCACCATTCCGGGACAGGGGTTGGGGGTATCCCGGGGCTACACCTTC.

The chain links TRBV5-8 to TRBJ2-1, with D perhaps given as TRBD1 or TRBD2 (5 bases each). Per the germline V gene, CDR1 is SGHTS and CDR2 is YDEGEE. Trimming cost V 2 bases and J 6 bases, with 15 bases left between them. The length of the CDR3 is 15 residues. Written as DNA, the CDR3 is TGTGCCAGCAGCTTTTTTCGAGGGGTGGTCAATGAGCAGTTCTTC. This sequence encodes CASSFFRGVVNEQFF.

The chain recombines TRBV6-5 with TRBJ1-6; possible D gene TRBD1, 6 bases. This CDR3 has 15 amino acids. Per the germline V gene, CDR1 is MNHEY and CDR2 is SVGAGI. Trimming removed 0 bases at V and 7 bases at J, with 10 bases between. CDR3 DNA sequence: TGTGCCAGCAGTTACTCGGCACAGGGAAATTCACCCCTCCACTTT. Translating gives CASSYSAQGNSPLHF.

The chain couples TRBV7-9 to TRBJ2-1; weak D call: TRBD2 (5 bases). V dropped 6 bases and J dropped 4 bases, with 13 bases sitting between them. This CDR3 region has 14 residues. Germline loops: CDR1 SEHNR, CDR2 FQNEAQ (reference sequence). CDR3 coding DNA: TGTGCCAGCAGTCCCACGGGAAGATACAATGAGCAGTTCTTC. Protein product: CASSPTGRYNEQFF.

This rearrangement joins TRBV7-2 to TRBJ2-1, with 12 bases identical to TRBD2. The CDR3 is 18 amino acids. The germline V gene has CDR1 SGHTA and CDR2 FQGNSA. V lost 1 base and J lost 5; bases outside the gene matches: 9. The CDR3 spells CASSLEALGLAGHNEQFF. The CDR3 region has the DNA TGTGCCAGCAGCTTAGAAGCTCTGGGACTAGCGGGCCACAATGAGCAGTTCTTC.

The CDR3 here is CASRLRGGQETQYF. DNA for the CDR3: TGTGCCAGCAGATTACGGGGAGGGCAAGAGACCCAGTACTTC. The V call is TRBV11-3, the J call TRBJ2-5, with 7 bases lining up with TRBD2. With 6 bases clipped from V and 2 bases from J, the junction kept 6 bases outside the gene matches. The germline V gene encodes CDR1 SGHNT and CDR2 YENEEA. This CDR3 spans 14 amino acids.

This chain connects TRBV3-1 (or the pseudogene TRBV3-2) to TRBJ1-6; D gene unclear. V lost 5 bases and J 10 bases, leaving 12 bases between the germline ends. Germline CDR1 reads LGHDT; CDR2 reads YNNKEL (reference sequence). The CDR3 contains 13 residues. The chain's CDR3 is CASSSSFQSPLHF. CDR3 coding DNA: TGTGCCAGCAGCTCATCGTTCCAGTCACCCCTCCACTTT.

This chain connects TRBV5-1 to TRBJ1-1; D unresolved. V lost 1 base, J lost 2 bases, and 9 bases lay in between. The CDR3 is made up of 14 amino acids. From germline, CDR1 is SGHRS and CDR2 YFSETQ. The CDR3 DNA follows: TGCGCCAGCAGCTTGCAGCTGGACAACACTGAAGCTTTCTTT. Amino acid sequence: CASSLQLDNTEAFF.

This chain uses TRBV3-1 (or the pseudogene TRBV3-2) with TRBJ2-2, with D perhaps matching TRBD2 (5 bases). The ends were cut back, 1 base at V and 7 bases at J, with 19 bases in the middle. Germline CDR1 is LGHDT and CDR2 is YNNKEL (reference sequence). The CDR3 loop spans 17 amino acids. Here the CDR3 DNA reads TGTGCCAGCAGCCAAGGTTTACTAGAGATTCGAGGCGGGGAGCTGTTTTTT. Its translation is CASSQGLLEIRGGELFF.

This rearrangement joins TRBV19 to TRBJ1-5, with no clear D. The CDR3 consists of 15 residues. Germline loops: CDR1 LNHDA, CDR2 SQIVND (reference sequence). Here the CDR3 DNA reads TGTGCAAGTGCTTCCACCCCCTATAGCAATCAGCCCCAGCATTTT. Its translation: CASASTPYSNQPQHF. Together with reference TRBV19 and TRBJ1-5, the CDR3 gives the full variable domain: DGGITQSPKYLFRKEGQNVTLSCEQNLNHDAMYWYRQDPGQGLRLIYYSQIVNDFQKGDIAEGYSVSREKKESFPLTVTSAQKNPTAFYLCASASTPYSNQPQHFGDGTRLSIL.

V and J are TRBV5-1 and TRBJ2-3; 10 nucleotides match TRBD2. CDR3 length: 15 residues. Trimming cost V 2 bases and J 2 bases; bases outside gene matches: 2. Germline V gene sequence: CDR1 SGHRS, CDR2 YFSETQ. The CDR3 DNA reads TGCGCCAGCAGCTTACTAGCGGGGCACACAGATACGCAGTATTTT. Its translation is CASSLLAGHTDTQYF.

The rearrangement uses TRBV21-1 and TRBJ1-1. TRBV21-1 has pseudogene status. There are 12 residues in the CDR3. CDR3 sequence reads: CASSLGGREAFF. CDR3 nucleotide sequence: TGTGCCAGCAGTCTGGGGGGGCGAGAAGCTTTCTTT.

The V and J genes are TRBV7-3 and TRBJ1-5; D unclear. This CDR3 is 14 amino acids long. The V end lost 6 bases, the J end lost 1 base, and 10 bases lay between the germline ends. Per germline, CDR1 SGHTA and CDR2 FQGTGA. CDR3 residues: CASSPGISNQPQHF. CDR3 DNA: TGTGCCAGCAGTCCCGGGATCAGCAATCAGCCCCAGCATTTT.

The gene calls are TRBV4-3 and TRBJ2-7, with 7 bases aligning to TRBD2. Germline CDR1 reads LGHNA; CDR2 reads YSLEER. The CDR3 runs to 16 residues. The V gene end was trimmed by 1 base and the J gene end by 2 bases; junction bases not matched to a gene: 8. The CDR3 DNA is TGCGCCAGCAGCCAAGGGGGAACTAGCGTTACCTACGAGCAGTACTTC. Residues: CASSQGGTSVTYEQYF.

The rearrangement uses TRBV7-9 and TRBJ2-1; the match to TRBD2 covers 11 bases. V lost 6 bases, J lost 7 bases, and 20 bases stayed unmatched. Germline CDR1 and CDR2: SEHNR and FQNEAQ (reference sequence). The CDR3 length is 19 residues. The CDR3 DNA sequence: TGTGCCAGCAGTTCCTGGGTGACTAGCGGGAATCGTGGGGGGAATGAGCAGTTCTTC. As protein: CASSSWVTSGNRGGNEQFF.

The chain couples TRBV19 to TRBJ1-1; D is perhaps TRBD1 (5 bases). V lost 2 bases and J lost 9, with 10 bases in between. From germline, CDR1 is LNHDA and CDR2 SQIVND (reference sequence). This CDR3 comprises 12 residues. CDR3 coding DNA: TGTGCCAGTAGTATATCGCAGGGAAAAGCTTTCTTT. Amino acids: CASSISQGKAFF. Looking up the rest from reference TRBV19 and TRBJ1-1 gives the full variable domain: DGGITQSPKYLFRKEGQNVTLSCEQNLNHDAMYWYRQDPGQGLRLIYYSQIVNDFQKGDIAEGYSVSREKKESFPLTVTSAQKNPTAFYLCASSISQGKAFFGQGTRLTVV.

The rearrangement links TRBV6-5 to TRBJ1-3, with a possible D match to TRBD1 (6 bases). The germline V and J ends were trimmed by 6 bases and 5 bases, with 14 bases remaining between them. Germline CDR1 and CDR2: MNHEY and SVGAGI. This CDR3 region has 14 residues. CDR3 protein: CASRNTGQRNTIYF. The CDR3 nucleotides read TGTGCCAGCAGGAATACCGGACAGAGAAACACCATATATTTT.

This chain connects TRBV7-8 to TRBJ1-1; 9 nucleotides align to TRBD1. V lost 3 bases, J lost 0 bases, and 2 bases stayed unmatched. The CDR3 spans 15 residues. Germline V gene sequence: CDR1 SGHVS, CDR2 FQNEAQ. CDR3 region: CASSFGTGMNTEAFF. The CDR3 bases are TGTGCCAGCAGCTTCGGGACAGGGATGAACACTGAAGCTTTCTTT.

The CDR3 reads CASSPVAGLTFGGDTQYF. CDR3 coding DNA: TGTGCCAGCAGCCCGGTAGCGGGGCTAACATTTGGGGGCGATACGCAGTATTTT. The J gene is TRBJ2-3, the V gene TRBV7-2, with 8 bases that match TRBD2. The germline gives CDR1 SGHTA, CDR2 FQGNSA. The CDR3 contains 18 residues. The junction had 19 bases not matched to a gene; V was cut back by 5 bases and J by 6 bases. The full variable domain, with the rest looked up from reference TRBV7-2 and TRBJ2-3, is GAGVSQSPSNKVTEKGKDVELRCDPISGHTALYWYRQSLGQGLEFLIYFQGNSAPDKSGLPSDRFSAERTGGSVSTLTIQRTQQEDSAVYLCASSPVAGLTFGGDTQYFGPGTRLTVL.